This passage covers 27 T cell receptor beta chains from one sample sequenced in a study of CD8+CD57+ T cells in acquired aplastic anemia. CDR3 and TCR beta VDJ profiling relied on a genomic DNA template. Using its own MiXCR run on the reads, TCRdb lists one record per CDR3 protein. The table shows 150,000 to 200,000 distinct CDR3 sequences, with 40% to 55% occurring only once. Sequencing used sorted CD4+, CD8+, or CD8+CD57+ T cells (not recorded which) from PBMCs. The origin of the receptors is a human donor in good health.

Ten or more counts support this clonotype. The rearrangement links TRBV12-3 or TRBV12-4 to TRBJ1-2; D is unresolved. The length of the CDR3 is 10 residues. The ends were cut back, 3 bases at V and 7 bases at J, with 3 bases in the middle. CDR3 in DNA: TGTGCCAGCAGTTTGTGTGGCTACACCTTC. This codes for CASSLCGYTF.

The rearrangement uses TRBV7-2 and TRBJ2-5; TRBD1 agrees at 7 bases. The CDR3 has 14 amino acids. V dropped 4 bases and J dropped 3; count of bases not matched to a gene: 5. Germline CDR1 and CDR2: SGHTA and FQGNSA. CDR3 DNA sequence: TGTGCCAGCAGCTCAACAGGGGAAAAAGAGACCCAGTACTTC. Translation: CASSSTGEKETQYF.

The chain combines TRBV6-1 with TRBJ1-5; no reliable D call. This CDR3 is built from 14 residues. Per the germline V gene, CDR1 is MNHNS and CDR2 is SASEGT. Trimming pared 5 bases from V and 2 bases from J, leaving 10 bases between. DNA for the CDR3: TGTGCCAGCAGTCGCGCGGGTGGCAATCAGCCCCAGCATTTT. Its protein is CASSRAGGNQPQHF.

The chain links TRBV25-1 to TRBJ2-1; 11 nucleotides align to TRBD2. The junction had 5 bases not matched to a gene; V was cut back by 4 bases and J by 6 bases. CDR1 is MGHDK, CDR2 SYGVNS, per germline. There are 15 residues in the CDR3. DNA for the CDR3: TGTGCCAGCAGTGCGGGACTAGCGGAGATCAATGAGCAGTTCTTC. It encodes CASSAGLAEINEQFF.

The chain recombines TRBV10-3 with TRBJ2-3, with TRBD2 matching 13 bases. From germline, CDR1 is ENHRY and CDR2 SYGVKD. The CDR3 is made up of 15 amino acids. V was clipped by 10 bases and J by 2 bases; unmatched bases: 6. CDR3 protein: CATGLAGVTTDTQYF. For the CDR3, the DNA is TGTGCCACCGGACTAGCGGGAGTTACCACAGATACGCAGTATTTT.

A remark on this clonotype: The junction departs from the called germline gene at one end, perhaps through a read error. This sequence joins TRBV14 and TRBJ1-6; 12 nucleotides match TRBD1. Germline CDR1 reads SGHDN; CDR2 reads FVKESK. The CDR3 has 16 residues. The DNA of the CDR3 is TGTGCCAGCTGCCAGGGACAGGGGGCGAAAGGTTCACCCCTCCACTTT. Residues: CASCQGQGAKGSPLHF.

V is TRBV2 and J is TRBJ2-7; 7 nucleotides align to TRBD2. Germline V gene data show CDR1 as SNHLY and CDR2 as FYNNEI. With V trimmed by 1 base and J by 4 bases, 7 bases remained unmatched. The length of the CDR3 is 15 residues. The CDR3 sequence is CASSEVSGAMYEQYF. The CDR3 DNA follows: TGTGCCAGCAGTGAAGTCAGCGGGGCAATGTACGAGCAGTACTTC.

Ten or more counts support this clonotype. The J gene is TRBJ2-7, the V gene TRBV24-1; TRBD1 might be the D (5 bases). Trimming took off 4 bases at V and 3 bases at J, with 9 bases between the two ends. The CDR3 extends over 13 amino acids. The germline V gene has CDR1 KGHDR and CDR2 SFDVKD. The CDR3 sequence is CATSDAQGYEQYF. The CDR3 nucleotides are TGTGCCACCAGTGACGCCCAGGGCTACGAGCAGTACTTC.

This clonotype was counted many times. The V and J genes are TRBV15 and TRBJ2-2, with D possibly called TRBD1 or TRBD2 (5 bases each). The CDR3 consists of 15 residues. The ends were cut back, 8 bases at V and 5 bases at J, with 18 bases in the middle. The germline V gene encodes CDR1 LNHNV and CDR2 YYDKDF (reference sequence). The CDR3 nucleotides read TGTGCCACCCTCCGGGGCCCCGCTGGGACCGGGGAGCTGTTTTTT. As protein: CATLRGPAGTGELFF.

The V and J genes are TRBV2 and TRBJ2-6; no clear D gene. The V end lost 5 bases, the J end lost 2 bases, and 7 bases lay between the germline ends. The CDR3 has 14 amino acids. Germline V gene data show CDR1 as SNHLY and CDR2 as FYNNEI. CDR3 DNA sequence: TGTGCCAGCAGTACCCGGACTGGGGCCAACGTCCTGACTTTC. Protein product: CASSTRTGANVLTF.

This clonotype was found once. The V call is TRBV11-2, the J call TRBJ2-1; D is unresolved. The germline CDR1 and CDR2 sequences are SGHAT and FQNNGV. The CDR3 covers 16 residues. The V and J ends lost 3 bases and 0 bases respectively, with 12 bases between them. CDR3 nucleotide sequence: TGTGCCAGCAGCTTTCGTTCCTCGAGCTCCTACAATGAGCAGTTCTTC. It is translated as CASSFRSSSSYNEQFF. The whole variable domain, remainder taken from reference TRBV11-2 and TRBJ2-1, is EAGVAQSPRYKIIEKRQSVAFWCNPISGHATLYWYQQILGQGPKLLIQFQNNGVVDDSQLPKDRFSAERLKGVDSTLKIQPAKLEDSAVYLCASSFRSSSSYNEQFFGPGTRLTVL.

In its sample, this clonotype was seen many times. The V gene is TRBV20-1, the J gene TRBJ2-3, with 11 bases fitting TRBD2. The junction had 7 bases not matched to a gene; V was cut back by 6 bases and J by 2 bases. CDR1 DFQATT and CDR2 SNEGSKA come from the germline V gene (reference sequence). The CDR3 is made up of 15 amino acids. The CDR3 DNA reads TGCAGTGCGACTCTAGCGGGAGGCCTCACAGATACGCAGTATTTT. It yields the protein CSATLAGGLTDTQYF.

The chain couples TRBV29-1 to TRBJ2-5, with D unresolved. This CDR3 comprises 15 residues. The germline V and J ends were trimmed by 6 bases and 1 base, with 18 bases remaining between them. Germline V gives CDR1 SQVTM, CDR2 ANQGSEA. CDR3 in amino acids: CSVKYRRSTQETQYF. The CDR3 DNA reads as TGCAGCGTCAAGTACAGAAGGTCCACCCAAGAGACCCAGTACTTC.

The chain links TRBV27 to TRBJ1-2; D might be TRBD1 (5 bases). The V gene lost 5 bases and the J gene lost 8 bases, with 18 bases spanning the gap. Looked up from germline, CDR1 is MNHEY and CDR2 is SMNVEV (reference sequence). There are 14 residues in the CDR3. In DNA form, the CDR3 reads TGTGCCAGCAGTGAAGACCTGGGGCCTGCCGGCTACACCTTC. It is translated as CASSEDLGPAGYTF.

This clonotype occurred many times. The J gene is TRBJ2-7, the V gene TRBV7-2; unclear D gene. This CDR3 region has 14 residues. Looked up from germline, CDR1 is SGHTA and CDR2 is FQGNSA. V was pared by 5 bases and J by 4 bases, with 15 bases between. This CDR3 reads CASSPSPSSYEQYF. CDR3 DNA sequence: TGTGCCAGCAGCCCCAGCCCCTCTTCATACGAGCAGTACTTC.

CDR3 sequence reads: CATSGVTGRSQGGTQETQYF. DNA of the CDR3: TGTGCCACCAGTGGAGTTACGGGAAGGTCCCAGGGGGGTACCCAAGAGACCCAGTACTTC. This sequence joins TRBV24-1 and TRBJ2-5; D is perhaps TRBD1 (7 bases). V lost 5 bases and J lost 1, with 28 bases in between. The CDR3 has 20 amino acids. CDR1 is KGHDR, CDR2 SFDVKD, per germline.

In this sample, this clonotype turned up many times. V gene TRBV5-1 combines with J gene TRBJ1-2; no definite D call. V was trimmed by 5 bases and J by 2 bases, leaving 10 bases between them. Germline lookup yields CDR1 SGHRS and CDR2 YFSETQ. The CDR3 covers 13 residues. The CDR3 is CASSRERNYGYTF. The CDR3 nucleotides are TGCGCCAGCAGTAGGGAGAGAAACTATGGCTACACCTTC.

Regarding this clonotype: A read error may explain this, as a much larger clone is one base away. This chain links TRBV10-3 with TRBJ1-5; 7 nucleotides align to TRBD1. The CDR3 length is 14 residues. The germline gives CDR1 ENHRY, CDR2 SYGVKD. The CDR3 coding sequence is TGTGCCAGCAGTTGGACAGGCACCAATCAGCCCCAGCATTTT. Translation gives CASSWTGTNQPQHF.

The chain joins TRBV5-5 to TRBJ2-7; D remains unclear. The V end was cut by 0 bases, the J end by 0 bases, with 13 bases between. CDR3 length equals 16 residues. Germline CDR1 and CDR2: SGHKS and YYEKEE (reference sequence). DNA of the CDR3: TGTGCCAGCAGCTTGGCGGCGGCGACAATCTCCTACGAGCAGTACTTC. Translating gives CASSLAAATISYEQYF.

This clonotype appeared a single time. The CDR3 DNA is TGTGCCAGCAGTGACTCCGCCCCGGGACTAGCGGAACTGAGCTCCTACAATGAGCAGTTCTTC. Translation: CASSDSAPGLAELSSYNEQFF. The chain is built from TRBV25-1 and TRBJ2-1; the match to TRBD2 covers 11 bases. The CDR3 length is 21 residues. With V trimmed by 3 bases and J by 0 bases, 16 bases remained unmatched. The germline gives CDR1 MGHDK, CDR2 SYGVNS. Using reference TRBV25-1 and TRBJ2-1 for the parts outside the CDR3, the full variable domain is EADIYQTPRYLVIGTGKKITLECSQTMGHDKMYWYQQDPGMELHLIHYSYGVNSTEKGDLSSESTVSRIRTEHFPLTLESARPSHTSQYLCASSDSAPGLAELSSYNEQFFGPGTRLTVL.

The chain couples TRBV20-1 to TRBJ1-5; D perhaps matches TRBD1 (5 bases). The CDR3 runs 13 residues. Germline V CDR1 and CDR2: DFQATT, SNEGSKA (reference sequence). V gave up 5 bases and J gave up 6 bases, with 14 bases separating them. The CDR3 here is CSAGVDGAQPQHF. CDR3 sequence (DNA): TGCAGTGCTGGAGTCGATGGGGCTCAGCCCCAGCATTTT.

This clonotype was detected ten times or more. The rearrangement links TRBV24-1 to TRBJ2-2; no clear D. The CDR3 length is 14 residues. Deletions cut 10 bases from V and 4 bases from J, with 15 bases between. CDR1 KGHDR and CDR2 SFDVKD come from the germline V gene. The CDR3: CATTGPGGTGELFF. The CDR3 coding sequence is TGTGCCACAACCGGCCCGGGTGGCACCGGGGAGCTGTTTTTT.

This clonotype appeared a single time. This sequence joins TRBV29-1 and TRBJ2-1; D not resolved. The CDR3 covers 13 residues. Germline V gene data show CDR1 as SQVTM and CDR2 as ANQGSEA. V gave up 3 bases and J gave up 8 bases, with 14 bases separating them. The CDR3 loop is CSVETGPTDEQFF. The DNA for the CDR3 is TGCAGCGTTGAGACTGGCCCTACGGATGAGCAGTTCTTC.

This clonotype has a count of ten or more. The chain links TRBV2 to TRBJ2-6, with 8 bases identical to TRBD2. Germline V gives CDR1 SNHLY, CDR2 FYNNEI. Unmatched junction bases numbered 13, after V lost 3 bases and J lost 0 bases. The CDR3 has 20 residues. This CDR3 reads CASSDGGGRFSISGANVLTF. The CDR3 DNA reads TGTGCCAGCAGTGACGGGGGGGGACGCTTCTCCATCTCTGGGGCCAACGTCCTGACTTTC. Drawing the rest from reference TRBV2 and TRBJ2-6, the complete variable domain is EPEVTQTPSHQVTQMGQEVILRCVPISNHLYFYWYRQILGQKVEFLVSFYNNEISEKSEIFDDQFSVERPDGSNFTLKIRSTKLEDSAMYFCASSDGGGRFSISGANVLTFGAGSRLTVL.

The chain carries TRBV7-8 and TRBJ2-2; D is unresolved. Germline V lookup: CDR1 SGHVS, CDR2 FQNEAQ. There are 13 residues in the CDR3. The V end lost 0 bases, the J end lost 4 bases, and 3 bases lay between the germline ends. The CDR3 nucleotides are TGTGCCAGCAGCTTAGCCGTCACCGGGGAGCTGTTTTTT. Amino acid sequence: CASSLAVTGELFF.

V and J are TRBV15 and TRBJ2-7; unclear D gene. Germline CDR1 is LNHNV and CDR2 is YYDKDF (reference sequence). This CDR3 region has 13 residues. Trimming took 6 bases from V and 9 from J, leaving 18 bases between them. The CDR3 bases are TGTGCCACCAGGGACCCCGTCCTGAAGGTGCAGTACTTC. Its protein product is CATRDPVLKVQYF.

This clonotype was counted at least ten times. V gene TRBV13 combines with J gene TRBJ2-5; 9 bases align to TRBD2. From germline, CDR1 is PRHDT and CDR2 FYEKMQ (reference sequence). Trimming at V came to 5 bases and at J to 7 bases, leaving 8 bases not matched to a gene. The CDR3 runs to 14 residues. CDR3 residues: CASSQTSGKGTQYF. The CDR3 DNA reads TGTGCCAGCAGCCAGACTAGCGGAAAAGGGACCCAGTACTTC.